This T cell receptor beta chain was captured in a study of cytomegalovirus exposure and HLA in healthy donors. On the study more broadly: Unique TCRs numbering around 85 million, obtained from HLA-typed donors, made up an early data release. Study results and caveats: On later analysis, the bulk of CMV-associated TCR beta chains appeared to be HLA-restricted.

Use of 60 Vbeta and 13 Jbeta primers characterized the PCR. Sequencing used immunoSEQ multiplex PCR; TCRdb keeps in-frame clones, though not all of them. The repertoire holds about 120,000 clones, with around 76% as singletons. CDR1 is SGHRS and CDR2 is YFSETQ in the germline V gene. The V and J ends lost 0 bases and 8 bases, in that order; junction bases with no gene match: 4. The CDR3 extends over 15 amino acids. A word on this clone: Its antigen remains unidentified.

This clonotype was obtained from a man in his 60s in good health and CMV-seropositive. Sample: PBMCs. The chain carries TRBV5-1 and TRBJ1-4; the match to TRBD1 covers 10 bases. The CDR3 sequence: CASSLGGTGDEKLFF. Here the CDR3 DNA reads TGCGCCAGCAGCTTGGGGGGGACAGGGGACGAAAAACTGTTTTTT.